This T cell receptor beta chain was identified in a study of blood T cell repertoires in COVID-19. J lost 0 bases, V lost 4 bases, and 2 bases had no gene match. The V gene's germline CDR1 is SGDLS and CDR2 YYNGEE. This CDR3 spans 16 amino acids. The data were produced by immunoSEQ multiplex PCR, yet TCRdb's version contains in-frame clones alone and is incomplete. The data contain roughly 230,000 clones, 85% of them seen just once; the ten biggest clones take up 0.85% to 1%. This chain connects TRBV9 to TRBJ2-1; 12 positions match TRBD2. Sequenced sample: peripheral blood. The sequence derives from a man aged 35 to 55 with acute or convalescent COVID-19. The CDR3 here is CASSRTSGDSYNEQFF. The CDR3 nucleotides are TGTGCCAGCAGCAGGACTAGCGGGGACTCCTACAATGAGCAGTTCTTC.